These 30 T cell receptor beta chains were sequenced from one sample in a study of T cells in Graves' hyperthyroidism and ophthalmopathy. Amplified regions were TCR beta CDR3 sequences from RNA transcripts. HTBI primers drove first-round RT-PCR of the TCR CDR3. TCRdb passed the multiplex PCR reads through MiXCR, listing each CDR3 protein once. The data hold under 400,000 distinct CDR3 sequences, with 15% to 20% observed a single time. The sample comprised blood. These receptor sequences come from a woman between 45 and 65 years old with Graves' hyperthyroidism.

J is TRBJ1-6 and V is TRBV3-1; no reliable D call. Germline lookup yields CDR1 LGHDT and CDR2 YNNKEL (reference sequence). Trimming cost V 4 bases and J 6 bases, with 10 bases left between them. This CDR3 is 14 amino acids long. Here the CDR3 DNA reads TGTGCCAGCAGCCTGGGGATCCCTAATTCACCCCTCCACTTT. Encoded protein: CASSLGIPNSPLHF.

The V and J genes are TRBV20-1 and TRBJ1-1, with D possibly TRBD1 on 5 matching bases. V was clipped by 6 bases and J by 0 bases, with 11 bases between them. The CDR3 is made up of 13 amino acids. Germline values: CDR1 DFQATT, CDR2 SNEGSKA (reference sequence). CDR3 residues: CSAGRVMNTEAFF. CDR3 coding DNA: TGCAGTGCAGGCAGGGTCATGAACACTGAAGCTTTCTTT.

This clonotype was seen many times. The chain couples TRBV2 to TRBJ2-3; weak D call: TRBD1 (6 bases). V dropped 3 bases and J dropped 2 bases, with 15 bases sitting between them. Germline V gene data show CDR1 as SNHLY and CDR2 as FYNNEI. The CDR3 has 16 residues. The CDR3 sequence is CASSEWQGRNTDTQYF. The CDR3 DNA reads as TGTGCCAGCAGTGAGTGGCAGGGGAGAAACACAGATACGCAGTATTTT. Based on the CDR3 plus reference TRBV2 and TRBJ2-3, the full variable domain is EPEVTQTPSHQVTQMGQEVILRCVPISNHLYFYWYRQILGQKVEFLVSFYNNEISEKSEIFDDQFSVERPDGSNFTLKIRSTKLEDSAMYFCASSEWQGRNTDTQYFGPGTRLTVL.

The gene calls are TRBV3-1 and TRBJ2-4; possible D gene TRBD1, 6 bases. Trimming took 4 bases from V and 0 from J, leaving 16 bases between them. CDR3 size: 17 residues. CDR1 is LGHDT, CDR2 YNNKEL, per germline (reference sequence). The CDR3 here is CASSLSGARAAKNIQYF. DNA for the CDR3: TGTGCCAGCAGCCTGTCAGGGGCGAGGGCAGCCAAAAACATTCAGTACTTC.

This clonotype was recorded a few times. The chain is built from TRBV6-6 and TRBJ2-5; either TRBD1 or TRBD2 may supply D (5 bases each). CDR3 length: 15 amino acids. Germline values: CDR1 MNHNY, CDR2 SVGAGI (reference sequence). The V and J ends lost 1 base and 5 bases respectively, with 14 bases between them. CDR3 nucleotides: TGTGCCAGCAGTTACTTGGGGGTCAATATGGAGACCCAGTACTTC. It yields the protein CASSYLGVNMETQYF.

The chain combines TRBV12-3 or TRBV12-4 with TRBJ1-5; D call uncertain. The CDR3 spans 14 residues. V lost 5 bases to trimming and J lost 3 bases, with 11 bases between them. CDR3 sequence: CASSDNGFNQPQHF. CDR3 bases: TGTGCCAGCAGTGACAACGGTTTCAATCAGCCCCAGCATTTT.

This clonotype was found many times. Germline is not matched at one junction end, which may reflect a read error. The chain uses TRBV7-2 and TRBJ2-7; either TRBD1 or TRBD2 may supply D (6 bases each). CDR3 size: 13 residues. In germline, CDR1 is SGHTA, CDR2 FQGNSA. CDR3 coding DNA: TGTGCCTGCAGGTCGGGGGCGGCCTACGAGCAGTACTTC. Encoded protein: CACRSGAAYEQYF.

This clonotype was seen at least ten times. J is TRBJ1-1 and V is TRBV2, with 8 nucleotides matching TRBD1. The V gene's germline CDR1 is SNHLY and CDR2 FYNNEI. V lost 6 bases to trimming and J lost 0 bases; unmatched junction nucleotides: 6. CDR3 length: 15 amino acids. CDR3 region: CASRSGQGMNTEAFF. CDR3 nucleotides: TGTGCCAGCAGGTCTGGACAGGGAATGAACACTGAAGCTTTCTTT.

This chain joins TRBV20-1 and TRBJ2-1; D call uncertain. Germline loops: CDR1 DFQATT, CDR2 SNEGSKA (reference sequence). The CDR3 has 11 amino acids. V lost 6 bases and J 9 bases, leaving 12 bases between the germline ends. CDR3 region: CSATLAPEQFF. DNA for the CDR3: TGCAGTGCAACCTTAGCCCCTGAGCAGTTCTTC.

V and J are TRBV2 and TRBJ2-3; the D gene is possibly TRBD2 (6 bases). CDR1 and CDR2 (germline): SNHLY, FYNNEI. The V end was cut by 4 bases, the J end by 6 bases, with 14 bases between. CDR3 length: 14 residues. The chain's CDR3 is CASSGTGRDDTQYF. The CDR3 nucleotides are TGTGCCAGCAGTGGCACGGGGCGGGACGATACGCAGTATTTT.

In its sample, this clonotype was seen once. V gene TRBV20-1 combines with J gene TRBJ1-4, with a weak D call TRBD1 (5 bases). The CDR3 loop spans 12 amino acids. Trimming stripped 6 bases from V and 8 bases from J, with 13 bases between. The germline CDR1 and CDR2 sequences are DFQATT and SNEGSKA (reference sequence). CDR3 amino acids: CSASEQGEKLFF. CDR3 in DNA: TGCAGTGCGTCGGAGCAGGGCGAAAAACTGTTTTTT.

This clonotype was counted many times. V usage is TRBV28 and J usage is TRBJ1-2; D unresolved. Trimming removed 6 bases at V and 11 bases at J, with 16 bases between. The CDR3 contains 12 residues. Looked up from germline, CDR1 is MDHEN and CDR2 is SYDVKM. In DNA, the CDR3 is TGTGCCAGCAGCAAGGACTCCCTTGGGTACACCTTC. Its translation is CASSKDSLGYTF.

In this sample, this clonotype turned up many times. V gene TRBV12-3 or TRBV12-4 combines with J gene TRBJ2-2; tentative D call: TRBD2 (5 bases). The CDR3 runs to 15 residues. V was shortened by 2 bases and J by 3 bases, with 10 bases between the two germline ends. The CDR3 spells CASSLTSDYTGELFF. For the CDR3, the DNA is TGTGCCAGCAGTTTAACTTCGGACTACACCGGGGAGCTGTTTTTT.

This clonotype turned up a few times. The chain employs TRBV27 and TRBJ2-7, with 8 bases that match TRBD2. Germline-derived CDR1 and CDR2 are MNHEY and SMNVEV (reference sequence). V gave up 8 bases and J gave up 2 bases; unmatched junction bases: 11. CDR3 size: 15 residues. This CDR3 is CASGQSPGGAYEQYF. In DNA form, the CDR3 reads TGTGCCAGCGGCCAATCCCCGGGAGGGGCCTACGAGCAGTACTTC.

This clonotype was seen only a few times. J is TRBJ2-1 and V is TRBV19; 8 positions agree with TRBD2. The CDR3 spans 16 residues. V shed 1 base and J 9 bases; nucleotides not matched to a gene: 11. Germline V CDR1 and CDR2: LNHDA, SQIVND (reference sequence). CDR3 bases: TGTGCCAGTAGTATAGCAAGCGGGAGTTTTTCGGGTGAGCAGTTCTTC. Its protein product is CASSIASGSFSGEQFF.

This clonotype occurred many times. The genes are TRBV5-1 and TRBJ1-5; possibly TRBD1 for D (6 bases). Germline CDR1 and CDR2: SGHRS and YFSETQ. The CDR3 totals 13 residues. Trimming took 1 base from V and 6 from J, leaving 8 bases between them. The chain's CDR3 is CASSLQGPQPQHF. CDR3 coding DNA: TGCGCCAGCAGCTTGCAGGGGCCTCAGCCCCAGCATTTT.

The sample holds many counts of this clonotype. The chain has TRBV6-1 and TRBJ2-7; D might be TRBD1 (6 bases). The germline V and J ends were trimmed by 5 bases and 2 bases, with 10 bases remaining between them. Germline V gene lookup returns CDR1 MNHNS and CDR2 SASEGT. The CDR3 runs 13 residues. The CDR3 DNA sequence: TGTGCCAGCAGTAAGGGACATCCCTACGAGCAGTACGTC. Translation gives CASSKGHPYEQYV.

Ten or more counts support this clonotype. The CDR3, as DNA: TGTGCCAGCAAATCGGACGGCCTCTACAATGAGCAGTTCTTC. It codes for CASKSDGLYNEQFF. This chain links TRBV6-1 with TRBJ2-1; D uncertain. In germline, CDR1 is MNHNS, CDR2 SASEGT. The CDR3 spans 14 residues. V was cut by 7 bases and J by 3 bases, with 13 bases left in between.

This clonotype was seen a few times. The genes are TRBV20-1 and TRBJ2-1; 7 positions agree with TRBD2. The germline V gene has CDR1 DFQATT and CDR2 SNEGSKA (reference sequence). The V gene end was trimmed by 3 bases and the J gene end by 9 bases; junction bases not matched to a gene: 5. There are 12 residues in the CDR3. The CDR3 region is CSASNGGTEQFF. The CDR3 bases are TGCAGTGCTAGTAACGGGGGGACTGAGCAGTTCTTC.

This clonotype was recorded at least ten times. The rearrangement links TRBV12-3 or TRBV12-4 to TRBJ1-1; a weak D match, TRBD1 (6 bases). Between the trimmed V and J ends, which lost 4 bases and 1 base, there was a span of 13 bases. The CDR3 is made up of 15 amino acids. The CDR3, as DNA: TGTGCCAGCAGTTATCCCGGGACAAAGAACACTGAAGCTTTCTTT. This translates into CASSYPGTKNTEAFF.

This clonotype was counted many times. The chain has TRBV12-3 or TRBV12-4 and TRBJ1-1; the match to TRBD1 covers 7 bases. J gave up 8 bases and V 5 bases, and 5 bases lay outside the gene matches. The CDR3 runs 12 residues. CDR3 nucleotide sequence: TGTGCCAGCAGTCCTTGGACAGGAGAAGCTTTCTTT. Amino acid sequence: CASSPWTGEAFF.

The CDR3 is CASIQLPSGYTNTGELFF. The CDR3 coding sequence is TGTGCCAGTATCCAACTCCCATCTGGCTATACGAACACCGGGGAGCTGTTTTTT. The chain has TRBV19 and TRBJ2-2; no firm D call. The CDR3 spans 18 residues. The V gene lost 7 bases and the J gene lost 0 bases, with 21 bases spanning the gap. Germline V lookup: CDR1 LNHDA, CDR2 SQIVND (reference sequence).

As for this clonotype: One end of the junction is discordant with germline, which a read error may explain. The chain combines TRBV3-1 with TRBJ2-2; 10 bases are a match to TRBD2. Germline assignment: CDR1 LGHDT and CDR2 YNNKEL (reference sequence). The length of the CDR3 is 15 residues. CDR3 amino acids: CASSQVTSGTGEPFF. The CDR3 nucleotides read TGTGCCAGCAGCCAAGTTACTAGCGGGACCGGGGAGCCGTTTTTT.

In this sample, this clonotype turned up many times. The chain uses TRBV28 and TRBJ2-7; 8 bases map to TRBD2. The trim removed 8 bases at V and 5 bases at J, leaving 14 bases unmatched. The germline gives CDR1 MDHEN, CDR2 SYDVKM. CDR3 length equals 15 residues. CDR3 sequence: CASQGLLAGVDEQYF. As DNA, the CDR3 is TGTGCCAGCCAAGGACTCCTAGCGGGTGTCGACGAGCAGTACTTC.

This clonotype was seen more than once but under ten times. The junction shows a germline mismatch at one end, possibly a read error. The chain combines TRBV6-9 with TRBJ1-1, with D maybe TRBD1 (6 bases). CDR1 is MNHGY, CDR2 SVAAGI, per germline. This CDR3 has 17 amino acids. CDR3 residues: CASSYSGRGYLNTEAFF. The CDR3 DNA sequence: TGTGCCAGCAGCTATTCGGGTAGGGGGTATTTGAACACTGAAGCTTTCTTT.

This sequence joins TRBV30 and TRBJ2-5; the D gene is possibly TRBD1 (7 bases). V lost 5 bases to trimming and J lost 1 base, with 14 bases between them. The V gene's germline CDR1 is GTSNPN and CDR2 SVGIG (reference sequence). The CDR3 has 14 amino acids. The CDR3 coding sequence is TGTGCCTGGGTTCAGGGGGGTTTCCAAGAGACCCAGTACTTC. Encoded protein: CAWVQGGFQETQYF.

The rearrangement uses TRBV11-2 and TRBJ1-6, with unresolved D. Germline CDR1 is SGHAT and CDR2 is FQNNGV. There are 15 residues in the CDR3. V shed 7 bases and J shed 2 bases, with 12 bases lying between them. The chain's CDR3 is CASIQMPTYNSPLHF. CDR3 sequence (DNA): TGTGCCAGCATCCAGATGCCCACCTATAATTCACCCCTCCACTTT.

The genes are TRBV27 and TRBJ2-7; the D call may be TRBD1 or TRBD2 (5 bases each). Germline CDR1 and CDR2: MNHEY and SMNVEV (reference sequence). This CDR3 contains 14 residues. Trimming pared 0 bases from V and 7 bases from J, leaving 13 bases between. The CDR3 sequence is CASSLSMGVREQYF. CDR3 in DNA: TGTGCCAGCAGTTTATCGATGGGGGTTCGGGAGCAGTACTTC.

This clonotype came up many times. This rearrangement joins TRBV5-1 to TRBJ1-2; D is unclear. V lost 6 bases to trimming and J lost 4 bases, with 19 bases between them. Germline V CDR1 and CDR2: SGHRS, YFSETQ. The CDR3 is 15 amino acids. CDR3 residues: CASKTSQEAPYGYTF. CDR3 coding DNA: TGCGCCAGCAAAACCTCGCAGGAGGCCCCCTATGGCTACACCTTC.

The J gene is TRBJ2-2, the V gene TRBV9; D gene uncertain. Germline assignment: CDR1 SGDLS and CDR2 YYNGEE. Trimming left V 0 bases short and J 7 bases short, with 13 bases between. The CDR3 runs to 15 residues. CDR3 sequence reads: CASSVEGSDFGELFF. In DNA, the CDR3 is TGTGCCAGCAGCGTAGAAGGTTCGGATTTCGGGGAGCTGTTTTTT.